This note documents a single T cell receptor beta chain sequence. The antigen remains unidentified. The CDR3 contains 12 residues. V dropped 3 bases and J dropped 6 bases, with 9 bases sitting between them. In germline, CDR1 is GTSNPN, CDR2 SVGIG (reference sequence). The data were taken from a study of CD8+ T cells in alopecia areata. General study findings and limits: Unlike in mice, where it was clearer, TCR sharing across patients was less clear, possibly HLA-related. Relative to normal scalp, lesional scalp, especially alopecia totalis/universalis, showed higher clonality.

Treatment denoted: oral pan-JAK inhibitor, 5-10 mg twice daily. Extracted from the samples, RNA was reverse transcribed into cDNA to serve as the sequencing template. Sequenced by immunoSEQ multiplex PCR; TCRdb stores in-frame clones only, minus some. The sample records 150,000 to 200,000 clones, approximately 65% being singletons. The receptor comes from a human donor with alopecia areata. V is TRBV30 and J is TRBJ1-3; D is unclear. The sample consisted of CD4+ T cells sorted from blood, taken at week 4, from a patient treated with tofacitinib. CDR3 sequence: CAWRNMENTIYF. CDR3 nucleotide sequence: TGTGCCTGGAGGAACATGGAAAACACCATATATTTT. The full variable domain, in which reference TRBV30 and TRBJ1-3 provide the parts outside the CDR3, is SQTIHQWPATLVQPVGSPLSLECTVEGTSNPNLYWYRQAAGRGLQLLFYSVGIGQISSEVPQNLSASRPQDRQFILSSKKLLLSDSGFYLCAWRNMENTIYFGEGSWLTVV.